Reported below is one T cell receptor beta chain. Antigen: not known. This sample was included in a study of cytomegalovirus exposure and HLA in healthy donors. Study-wide points: Later analysis demonstrated an association between a missense DCLRE1C variant and TCR beta V- and J-gene trimming. Presence/absence analyses rested on an assumption that sequencing depth was roughly uniform across donors. Reports described diagnosis of cytomegalovirus status by the classifier as highly specific and sensitive. Sequence variants that were highly shared formed a cluster that was likely a sequencing artifact.

This CDR3 is built from 20 residues. V was shortened by 3 bases and J by 8 bases, with 29 bases between the two germline ends. Germline CDR1 and CDR2: LNHDA and SQIVND (reference sequence). PCR used 60 Vbeta primers and 13 Jbeta primers. Some clones are missing from TCRdb's copy, which holds only in-frame ones; the method was immunoSEQ multiplex PCR. The sample lists tens of thousands of clones; about 80% were seen once. The receptor's source is a female donor in good health and CMV-seronegative. Input material: PBMCs. The rearrangement uses TRBV19 and TRBJ1-6; no clear D gene. CDR3 nucleotides: TGTGCCAGTAGTATTTTAAAGGGAGGGAGACGAGTAAGGGATCATTCACCCCTCCACTTT. Translated, it gives CASSILKGGRRVRDHSPLHF.